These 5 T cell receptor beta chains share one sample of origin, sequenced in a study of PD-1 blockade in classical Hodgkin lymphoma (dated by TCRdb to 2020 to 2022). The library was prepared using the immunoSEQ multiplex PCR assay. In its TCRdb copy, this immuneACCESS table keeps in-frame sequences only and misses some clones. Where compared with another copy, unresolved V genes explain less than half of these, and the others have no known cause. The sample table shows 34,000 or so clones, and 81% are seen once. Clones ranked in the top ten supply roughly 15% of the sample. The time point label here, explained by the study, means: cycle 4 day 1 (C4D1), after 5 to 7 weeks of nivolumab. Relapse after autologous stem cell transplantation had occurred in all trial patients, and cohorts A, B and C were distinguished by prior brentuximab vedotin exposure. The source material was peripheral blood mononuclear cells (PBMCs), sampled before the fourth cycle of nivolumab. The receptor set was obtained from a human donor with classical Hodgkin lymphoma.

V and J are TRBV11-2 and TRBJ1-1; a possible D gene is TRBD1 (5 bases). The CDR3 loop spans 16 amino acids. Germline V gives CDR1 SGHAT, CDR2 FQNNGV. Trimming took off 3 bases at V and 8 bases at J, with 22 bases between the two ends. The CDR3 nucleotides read TGTGCCAGCAGCTTTAGCCGACGGGGGGGTGGAGGGGAAGCTTTCTTT. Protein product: CASSFSRRGGGGEAFF.

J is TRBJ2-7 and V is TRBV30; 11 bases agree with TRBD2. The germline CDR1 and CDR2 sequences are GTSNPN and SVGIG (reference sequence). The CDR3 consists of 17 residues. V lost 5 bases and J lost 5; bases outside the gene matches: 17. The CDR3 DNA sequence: TGTGCCTGGGGACAGGGTCGTACTAGCGGGAGTCTGCACGAGCAGTACTTC. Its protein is CAWGQGRTSGSLHEQYF.

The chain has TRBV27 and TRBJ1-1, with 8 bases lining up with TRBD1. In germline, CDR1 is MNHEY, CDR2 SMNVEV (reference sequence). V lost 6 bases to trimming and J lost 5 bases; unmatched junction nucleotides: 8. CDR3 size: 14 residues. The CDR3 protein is CASSDGTGRTEAFF. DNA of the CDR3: TGTGCCAGCAGCGACGGGACAGGTCGGACTGAAGCTTTCTTT.

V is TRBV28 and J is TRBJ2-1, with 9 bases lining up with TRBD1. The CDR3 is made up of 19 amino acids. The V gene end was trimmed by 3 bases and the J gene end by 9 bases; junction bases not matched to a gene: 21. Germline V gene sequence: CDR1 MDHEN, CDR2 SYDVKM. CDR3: CASSLNRLTGTGSFREQFF. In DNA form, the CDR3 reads TGTGCCAGCAGTTTGAATCGTCTTACCGGGACAGGGAGTTTTCGTGAGCAGTTCTTC. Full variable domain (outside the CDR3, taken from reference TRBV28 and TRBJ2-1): DVKVTQSSRYLVKRTGEKVFLECVQDMDHENMFWYRQDPGLGLRLIYFSYDVKMKEKGDIPEGYSVSREKKERFSLILESASTNQTSMYLCASSLNRLTGTGSFREQFFGPGTRLTVL.

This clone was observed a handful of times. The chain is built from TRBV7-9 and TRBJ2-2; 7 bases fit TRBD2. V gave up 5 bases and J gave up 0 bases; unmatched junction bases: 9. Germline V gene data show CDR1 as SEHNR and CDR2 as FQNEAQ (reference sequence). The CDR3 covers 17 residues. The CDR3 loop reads CASSPEWLAANTGELFF. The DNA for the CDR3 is TGTGCCAGCAGCCCGGAGTGGCTAGCGGCGAACACCGGGGAGCTGTTTTTT.